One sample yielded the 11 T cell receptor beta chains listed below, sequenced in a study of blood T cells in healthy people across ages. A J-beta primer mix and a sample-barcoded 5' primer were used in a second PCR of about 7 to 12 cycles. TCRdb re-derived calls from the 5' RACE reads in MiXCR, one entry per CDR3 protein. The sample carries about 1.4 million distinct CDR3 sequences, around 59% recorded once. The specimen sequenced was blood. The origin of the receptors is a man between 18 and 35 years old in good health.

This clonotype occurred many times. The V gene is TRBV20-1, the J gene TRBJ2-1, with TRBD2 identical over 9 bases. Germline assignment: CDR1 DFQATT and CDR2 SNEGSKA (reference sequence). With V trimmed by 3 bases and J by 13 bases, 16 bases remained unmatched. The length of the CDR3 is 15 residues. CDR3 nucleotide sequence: TGCAGTGCTAGTCCTCTCCAAGCGGGCGGGAGGGCCCAGTTCTTC. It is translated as CSASPLQAGGRAQFF.

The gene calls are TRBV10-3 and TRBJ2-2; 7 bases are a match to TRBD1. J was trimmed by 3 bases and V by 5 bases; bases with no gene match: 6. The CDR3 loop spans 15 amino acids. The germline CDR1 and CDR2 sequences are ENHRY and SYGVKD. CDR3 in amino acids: CAISPRQGYTGELFF. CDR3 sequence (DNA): TGTGCCATCAGTCCGAGACAGGGATACACCGGGGAGCTGTTTTTT.

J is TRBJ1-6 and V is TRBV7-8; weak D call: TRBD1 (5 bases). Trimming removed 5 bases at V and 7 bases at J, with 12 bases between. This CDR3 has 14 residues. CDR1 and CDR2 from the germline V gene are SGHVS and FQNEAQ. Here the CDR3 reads CASSATAVNSPLHF. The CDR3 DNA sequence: TGTGCCAGCAGCGCGACAGCGGTGAATTCACCCCTCCACTTT. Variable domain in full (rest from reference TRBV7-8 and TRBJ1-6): GAGVSQSPRYKVAKRGQDVALRCDPISGHVSLFWYQQALGQGPEFLTYFQNEAQLDKSGLPSDRFFAERPEGSVSTLKIQRTQQEDSAVYLCASSATAVNSPLHFGNGTRLTVT.

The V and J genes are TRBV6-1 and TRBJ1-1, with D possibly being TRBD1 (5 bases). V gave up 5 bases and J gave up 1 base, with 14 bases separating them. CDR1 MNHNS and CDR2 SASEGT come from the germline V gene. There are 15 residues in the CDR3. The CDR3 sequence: CASSPRQPGNTEAFF. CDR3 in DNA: TGTGCCAGCAGTCCCCGACAGCCTGGGAACACTGAAGCTTTCTTT.

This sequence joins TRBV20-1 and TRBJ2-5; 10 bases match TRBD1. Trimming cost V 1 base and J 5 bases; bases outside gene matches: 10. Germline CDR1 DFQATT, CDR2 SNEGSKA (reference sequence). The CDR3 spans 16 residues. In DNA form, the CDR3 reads TGCAGTGCTAGAGGACAGGGGGCGGGTCGAAGGGAGACCCAGTACTTC. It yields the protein CSARGQGAGRRETQYF.

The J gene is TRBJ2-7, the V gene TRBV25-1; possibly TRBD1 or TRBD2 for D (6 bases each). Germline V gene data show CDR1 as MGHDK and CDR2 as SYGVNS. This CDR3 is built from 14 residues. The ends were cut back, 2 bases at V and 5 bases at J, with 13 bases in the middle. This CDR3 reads CASSETGAHNEQYF. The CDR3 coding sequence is TGTGCCAGCAGTGAAACGGGGGCGCATAACGAGCAGTACTTC.

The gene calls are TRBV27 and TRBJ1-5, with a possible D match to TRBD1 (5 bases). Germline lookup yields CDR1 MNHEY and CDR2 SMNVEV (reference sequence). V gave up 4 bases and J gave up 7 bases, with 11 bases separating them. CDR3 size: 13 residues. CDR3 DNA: TGTGCCAGCAGTTGGGGGGGGGACCAGCCCCAGCATTTT. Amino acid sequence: CASSWGGDQPQHF.

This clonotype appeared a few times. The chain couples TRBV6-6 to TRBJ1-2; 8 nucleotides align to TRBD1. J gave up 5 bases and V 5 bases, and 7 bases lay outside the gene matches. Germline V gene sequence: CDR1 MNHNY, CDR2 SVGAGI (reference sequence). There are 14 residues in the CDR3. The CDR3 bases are TGTGCCAGCAGTACCCGGACAGGGCCTTATGGCTACACCTTC. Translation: CASSTRTGPYGYTF.

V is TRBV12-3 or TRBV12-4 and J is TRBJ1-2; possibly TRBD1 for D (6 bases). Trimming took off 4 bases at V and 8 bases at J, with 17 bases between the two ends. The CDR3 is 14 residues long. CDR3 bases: TGTGCCAGCAGTTCTACTAGGGGGGAGGGGGGCTACACCTTC. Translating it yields CASSSTRGEGGYTF.

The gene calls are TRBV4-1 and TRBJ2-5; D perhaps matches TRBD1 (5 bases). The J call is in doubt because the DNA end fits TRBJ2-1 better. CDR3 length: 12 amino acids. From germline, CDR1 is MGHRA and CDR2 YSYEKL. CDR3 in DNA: TGCGCCAGCAGCGTCGGACAAGAGACCCAGTTCTTC. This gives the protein CASSVGQETQFF.

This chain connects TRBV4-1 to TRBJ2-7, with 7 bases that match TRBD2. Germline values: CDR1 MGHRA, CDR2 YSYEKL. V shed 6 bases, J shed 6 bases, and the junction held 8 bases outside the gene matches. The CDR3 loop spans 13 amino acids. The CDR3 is CASSLRLALEQYF. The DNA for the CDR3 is TGCGCCAGCAGTCTAAGACTAGCCCTCGAGCAGTACTTC.